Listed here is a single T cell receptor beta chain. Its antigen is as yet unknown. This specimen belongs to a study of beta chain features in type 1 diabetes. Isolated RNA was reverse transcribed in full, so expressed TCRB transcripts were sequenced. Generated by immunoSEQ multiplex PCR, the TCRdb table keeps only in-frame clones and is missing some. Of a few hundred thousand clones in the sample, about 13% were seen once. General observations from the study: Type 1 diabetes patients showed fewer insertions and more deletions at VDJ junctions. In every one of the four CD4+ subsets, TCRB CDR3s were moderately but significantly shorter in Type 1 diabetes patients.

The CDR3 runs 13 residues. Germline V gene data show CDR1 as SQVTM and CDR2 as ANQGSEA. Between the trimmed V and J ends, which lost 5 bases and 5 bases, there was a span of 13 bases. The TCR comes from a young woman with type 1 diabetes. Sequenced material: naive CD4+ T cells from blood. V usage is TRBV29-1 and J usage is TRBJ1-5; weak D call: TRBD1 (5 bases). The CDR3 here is CSVSRASDQPQHF. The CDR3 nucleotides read TGCAGCGTTAGCAGGGCAAGTGATCAGCCCCAGCATTTT.